The 11 T cell receptor beta chains presented below share a single source sample, sequenced in a study of cytotoxic CD8 clonotypes in ibrutinib-treated CLL. TCRdb's table, derived via immunoSEQ multiplex PCR, lists solely in-frame clones and lacks some. The sample includes more than 35,000 clones, about 70% of them seen just once. The input for sequencing was PBMCs, taken at disease progression, from a patient treated with ibrutinib. The receptors come from a human donor with chronic lymphocytic leukemia.

The chain is built from TRBV2 and TRBJ2-3, with TRBD1 as a possible D gene (5 bases). Germline V gene lookup returns CDR1 SNHLY and CDR2 FYNNEI. The CDR3 has 14 amino acids. The V end was cut by 7 bases, the J end by 6 bases, with 17 bases between. As DNA, the CDR3 is TGTGCCAGCACCCGAGGAAGGGGTTCGGATACGCAGTATTTT. The encoded protein is CASTRGRGSDTQYF.

The rearrangement uses TRBV6-5 and TRBJ2-5; 7 bases line up with TRBD1. The CDR3 spans 13 residues. Germline trimming cut 4 bases from V and 4 bases from J; bases unmatched to any gene: 3. CDR1 MNHEY and CDR2 SVGAGI come from the germline V gene. In DNA, the CDR3 is TGTGCCAGCAGTTGGGCAGGGGGAGAGACCCAGTACTTC. This translates into CASSWAGGETQYF.

V and J are TRBV2 and TRBJ1-1, with no clear D. The CDR3 sequence is 13 residues long. Germline values: CDR1 SNHLY, CDR2 FYNNEI. The ends were cut back, 7 bases at V and 1 base at J, with 10 bases in the middle. CDR3 in amino acids: CASIEGGNTEAFF. CDR3 nucleotides: TGTGCCAGCATTGAGGGAGGGAACACTGAAGCTTTCTTT.

The gene calls are TRBV2 and TRBJ2-2; D may be TRBD1 or TRBD2 (5 bases each). Between the trimmed V and J ends, which lost 6 bases and 4 bases, there was a span of 12 bases. The CDR3 contains 14 residues. CDR1 is SNHLY, CDR2 FYNNEI, per germline. In DNA form, the CDR3 reads TGTGCCAGCAGGGGGGTCGGGGCCACCGGGGAGCTGTTTTTT. This gives the protein CASRGVGATGELFF.

J is TRBJ2-7 and V is TRBV5-1; 7 positions agree with TRBD2. Germline values: CDR1 SGHRS, CDR2 YFSETQ. CDR3 size: 16 residues. Germline trimming cut 0 bases from V and 3 bases from J; bases unmatched to any gene: 9. The CDR3 here is CASSLGGTSGGYEQYF. The DNA of the CDR3 is TGCGCCAGCAGCTTGGGAGGGACGTCGGGGGGCTACGAGCAGTACTTC.

Concerning this clone itself: The sample carries other DNA sequences with the same CDR3. This chain uses TRBV6-5 with TRBJ2-3, with D tentatively TRBD1 (6 bases). Trimming removed 10 bases from V and 1 base from J, with 9 bases in between. CDR3 length: 12 residues. Germline V gene lookup returns CDR1 MNHEY and CDR2 SVGAGI. CDR3: CATGQGTDTQYF. The CDR3 nucleotides read TGTGCCACGGGACAAGGCACAGATACGCAGTATTTT.

The chain couples TRBV19 to TRBJ2-3; no definite D call. The CDR3 covers 14 residues. Trimming took 3 bases from V and 4 from J, leaving 11 bases between them. CDR1 and CDR2 from the germline V gene are LNHDA and SQIVND (reference sequence). The CDR3 coding sequence is TGTGCCAGTAGTATTCCAGGTGGGGCAGATACGCAGTATTTT. It is translated as CASSIPGGADTQYF.

The V call is TRBV10-3, the J call TRBJ1-2; D is undetermined. The length of the CDR3 is 14 residues. In germline, CDR1 is ENHRY, CDR2 SYGVKD. V was trimmed by 4 bases and J by 4 bases, leaving 13 bases between them. The CDR3 spells CAISGSQEGYGYTF. Written as DNA, the CDR3 is TGTGCCATCAGTGGGTCCCAGGAGGGCTATGGCTACACCTTC.

This rearrangement joins TRBV6-5 to TRBJ2-7; D possibly corresponds to TRBD1 (6 bases). The CDR3 has 13 amino acids. V gave up 5 bases and J gave up 0 bases, with 8 bases separating them. Per germline, CDR1 MNHEY and CDR2 SVGAGI. CDR3 bases: TGTGCCAGCAGTGGGACACCCTCCTACGAGCAGTACTTC. This codes for CASSGTPSYEQYF.

The J gene is TRBJ1-1, the V gene TRBV11-1; TRBD1 might be the D (5 bases). Per germline, CDR1 SGHAT and CDR2 FQDESV (reference sequence). The V end was cut by 8 bases, the J end by 0 bases, with 10 bases between. The CDR3 length is 13 residues. The CDR3 reads CASAGGLNTEAFF. The CDR3 DNA reads as TGTGCCAGCGCTGGGGGGTTGAACACTGAAGCTTTCTTT.

The rearrangement links TRBV7-8 to TRBJ2-7; 11 bases are a match to TRBD2. CDR3 length: 14 residues. With 5 bases clipped from V and 11 bases from J, the junction kept 11 bases outside the gene matches. CDR1 is SGHVS and CDR2 is FQNEAQ in the germline V gene. The DNA of the CDR3 is TGTGCCAGCAGCCTGGCGGGGCTAGCGGGGGGCGAGTACTTC. This translates into CASSLAGLAGGEYF.